The 12 T cell receptor beta chains in this list originate from one sample, sequenced in a study of cytomegalovirus exposure and HLA in healthy donors. 13 Jbeta primers and 60 Vbeta primers were used for the PCR. Measured with immunoSEQ multiplex PCR; TCRdb has only the in-frame clones, and not every one. The sample includes some 190,000 clones, about three quarters seen only once; the top ten take 2% to 2.5%. The sequenced sample was PBMCs. These receptors originate from a woman aged 25 to 39 in good health and CMV-seropositive.

The chain combines TRBV27 with TRBJ2-1; TRBD2 matches 11 bases. V lost 1 base and J lost 6; bases outside the gene matches: 8. Germline CDR1 and CDR2: MNHEY and SMNVEV (reference sequence). The CDR3 length is 17 residues. CDR3 amino acids: CASSLLGLAGGSNEQFF. In DNA, the CDR3 is TGTGCCAGCAGTTTATTAGGACTAGCGGGTGGGAGCAATGAGCAGTTCTTC.

The chain has TRBV5-1 and TRBJ2-1; 8 positions match TRBD2. There are 15 residues in the CDR3. CDR1 SGHRS and CDR2 YFSETQ come from the germline V gene. The J segment lost 6 bases and the V segment lost 2 bases, leaving 7 bases of the junction unmatched. CDR3 region: CASSFQGLEGNEQFF. The CDR3 DNA follows: TGCGCCAGCAGCTTTCAGGGACTAGAAGGCAATGAGCAGTTCTTC.

This chain uses TRBV29-1 with TRBJ1-5; 7 bases align to TRBD1. CDR3 length: 13 amino acids. Unmatched junction bases numbered 5, after V lost 3 bases and J lost 6 bases. CDR1 SQVTM and CDR2 ANQGSEA come from the germline V gene. The CDR3 DNA reads as TGCAGCGTTGATCAGGGGGGTGGTCAGCCCCAGCATTTT. Translated, it gives CSVDQGGGQPQHF.

The V gene is TRBV9, the J gene TRBJ2-3; D uncertain. CDR1 is SGDLS, CDR2 YYNGEE, per germline. This CDR3 contains 14 residues. V shed 0 bases and J shed 3 bases, with 8 bases lying between them. Written as DNA, the CDR3 is TGTGCCAGCAGCGTAGCTGGCCTGACAGATACGCAGTATTTT. This encodes CASSVAGLTDTQYF.

The chain carries TRBV4-2 and TRBJ2-5; TRBD1 matches at 9 bases. Germline V gene sequence: CDR1 LGHNA, CDR2 YNFKEQ. CDR3 length: 15 residues. The J segment lost 5 bases and the V segment lost 1 base, leaving 5 bases of the junction unmatched. In nucleotides, the CDR3 is TGTGCCAGCAGCCAAGCACAGGGGGCCGGGGAGACCCAGTACTTC. Its protein product is CASSQAQGAGETQYF.

This rearrangement joins TRBV7-6 to TRBJ2-5, with 11 bases that match TRBD2. The CDR3 spans 17 residues. V trimming: 4 bases; J trimming: 5 bases; junction bases outside the gene matches: 12. In germline, CDR1 is SGHVS, CDR2 FNYEAQ. This CDR3 reads CASSSPWGLAVSETQYF. The CDR3 coding sequence is TGTGCCAGCAGCTCCCCGTGGGGACTAGCGGTTTCGGAGACCCAGTACTTC.

In its sample, this clone was seen once. The chain combines TRBV5-1 with TRBJ1-4; 8 bases match TRBD1. The germline gives CDR1 SGHRS, CDR2 YFSETQ. The J segment lost 8 bases and the V segment lost 3 bases, leaving 6 bases of the junction unmatched. The CDR3 is 14 amino acids. The CDR3 sequence: CASSSRGRGEKLFF. As DNA, the CDR3 is TGCGCCAGCAGCTCCAGGGGGCGCGGGGAAAAACTGTTTTTT.

The J gene is TRBJ1-4, the V gene TRBV5-6, with D uncertain. Trimming pared 1 base from V and 8 bases from J, leaving 9 bases between. This CDR3 is built from 13 residues. Germline V gene sequence: CDR1 SGHDT, CDR2 YYEEEE. CDR3 protein: CASSLFVQEKLFF. The CDR3 DNA is TGTGCCAGCAGCTTGTTTGTCCAAGAAAAACTGTTTTTT.

The chain is built from TRBV7-9 and TRBJ2-3; 10 nucleotides match TRBD2. V lost 5 bases to trimming and J lost 2 bases; unmatched junction nucleotides: 7. The CDR3 has 16 amino acids. Germline loops: CDR1 SEHNR, CDR2 FQNEAQ (reference sequence). The CDR3 reads CASSARSGGNTDTQYF. The CDR3 region has the DNA TGTGCCAGCAGCGCCCGTAGCGGGGGGAACACAGATACGCAGTATTTT.

The chain combines TRBV7-2 with TRBJ2-6; D might be TRBD1 (5 bases). The CDR3 covers 16 residues. Germline CDR1 SGHTA, CDR2 FQGNSA. V lost 2 bases, J lost 0 bases, and 8 bases lay in between. The CDR3 coding sequence is TGTGCCAGCAGCTTACAACAGGTCTCTGGGGCCAACGTCCTGACTTTC. Its protein product is CASSLQQVSGANVLTF.

The chain couples TRBV7-9 to TRBJ2-1, with 8 nucleotides matching TRBD1. V lost 4 bases and J lost 0; bases outside the gene matches: 2. The CDR3 is made up of 15 amino acids. Germline CDR1 reads SEHNR; CDR2 reads FQNEAQ (reference sequence). In nucleotides, the CDR3 is TGTGCCAGCAGCTCCGACAGGGGCTCCTACAATGAGCAGTTCTTC. Amino acid sequence: CASSSDRGSYNEQFF.

This chain connects TRBV5-4 to TRBJ2-3; 7 bases agree with TRBD2. The germline V gene has CDR1 SGHNT and CDR2 YYREEE (reference sequence). The CDR3 is 16 amino acids. V trimming: 0 bases; J trimming: 4 bases; junction bases outside the gene matches: 8. In DNA form, the CDR3 reads TGTGCCAGCAGCTTGGGGGCTAGCGGATTAGCAGATACGCAGTATTTT. It specifies CASSLGASGLADTQYF.